This T cell receptor beta chain originates from a study of shared clonotypes between healthy human individuals. In this sample, this clone turned up a few times. Sequencing was performed with immunoSEQ multiplex PCR; in TCRdb, only in-frame clones are kept and a portion is missing. In the table there are about 660,000 clones, around 74% of which are singletons. The clonotype originates from a woman aged 30 to 39 in good health. Sequenced: memory CD4+ T cells sorted from blood. The subset was: CD45RA-negative fraction.

CDR3 region: CASSLGQGIPLGYTF. CDR3 bases: TGTGCCAGCAGCTTGGGACAGGGGATCCCCCTCGGCTACACCTTC. This sequence joins TRBV13 and TRBJ1-2; 10 nucleotides match TRBD1. V dropped 3 bases and J dropped 8; count of bases not matched to a gene: 9. CDR3 length: 15 amino acids. CDR1 is PRHDT and CDR2 is FYEKMQ in the germline V gene (reference sequence).